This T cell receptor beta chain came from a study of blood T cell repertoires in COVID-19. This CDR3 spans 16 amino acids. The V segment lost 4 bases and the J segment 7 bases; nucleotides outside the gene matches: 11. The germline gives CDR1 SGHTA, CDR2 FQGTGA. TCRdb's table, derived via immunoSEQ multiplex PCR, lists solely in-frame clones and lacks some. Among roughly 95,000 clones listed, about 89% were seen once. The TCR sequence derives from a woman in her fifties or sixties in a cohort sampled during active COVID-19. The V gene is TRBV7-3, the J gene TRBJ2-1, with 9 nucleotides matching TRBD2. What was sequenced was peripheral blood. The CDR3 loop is CASSSDAGGPKNEQFF. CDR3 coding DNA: TGTGCCAGCAGCTCGGATGCGGGAGGGCCTAAAAATGAGCAGTTCTTC.